This T cell receptor (beta chain) originates from a study of T-cell memory formation after mild COVID-19. From germline, CDR1 is SNHLY and CDR2 FYNNEI. The CDR3 is made up of 15 amino acids. The V end was cut by 6 bases, the J end by 6 bases, with 20 bases between. TCRdb reprocessed the 5' RACE reads via MiXCR and lists one record per CDR3 protein. This sample has 350,000 or so distinct CDR3 sequences, with over 10% found just once. The chain joins TRBV2 to TRBJ1-1, with TRBD1 as a possible D gene (5 bases). The sequenced sample was PBMCs or a T cell subset sorted from them (not recorded which). This receptor was obtained from a man younger than 30 who had mild COVID-19 (a few samples of this study predate the infection). Cell type and time point are not known. CDR3 in amino acids: CASRPRGREPSEAFF. In DNA form, the CDR3 reads TGTGCCAGCAGGCCTCGGGGCAGGGAACCATCTGAAGCTTTCTTT.